This T cell receptor beta chain stems from a study of Graves' ophthalmopathy and Graves' hyperthyroidism. Overall study context: The term stable hyperthyroidism indicated an absence of ophthalmopathy within 18 months of follow-up.

This CDR3 region has 14 residues. The V gene's germline CDR1 is SEHNR and CDR2 FQNEAQ (reference sequence). The authors amplified TCR beta CDR3 regions, and they did so from RNA transcripts for repertoire sequencing. The authors performed first-round RT-PCR with HTBI primers and then a second-round multiplex PCR. Using its own MiXCR run on the multiplex PCR reads, TCRdb lists one record per CDR3 protein. The sample yields roughly 600,000 distinct CDR3 sequences, 35% to 40% seen once. General observations from the study: The study's model predicted ophthalmopathy progression at approximately 70% sensitivity and 72.22% specificity. Most clonotypes expanded in thyroid above 0.001 frequency were present in blood too.

The study excluded patients with other autoimmune diseases, uncontrolled infections, pregnancy or lactation. To note about this clonotype: The antigen remains unidentified. The junction shows a germline mismatch at one end, possibly a read error.

The source is an adult man with Graves' hyperthyroidism. Sequencing was carried out using peripheral blood or thyroid tissue (not recorded which). The chain has TRBV7-9 and TRBJ1-1; no definite D call. CDR3 nucleotides: TGTGCCGGCAGCGTTGATCCGGCGAACACTGAAGCTTTCTTT. It translates to CAGSVDPANTEAFF.